Sequencing of this T cell receptor (beta chain) was carried out in a study of T cells in Graves' hyperthyroidism and ophthalmopathy. Overall study results and limits: Among thyroid clonotypes expanded above 0.001, most also appeared in blood.

The TCR beta CDR3 regions underwent amplification using RNA transcripts as the source. The HTBI primer set drove a first-round RT-PCR of the TCR CDR3. A single record per CDR3 protein comes from TCRdb applying MiXCR to the multiplex PCR reads. The top ten hold around 54% of the sample, which has roughly 300,000 distinct CDR3 sequences, about 18% seen once. Newly diagnosed patients aged 18 to 65 had hyperthyroidism of under 2 months' duration. Based on clinical symptoms, serum thyroxine and TRAb, thyroid ultrasound and orbital computed tomography, diagnoses were reached. As concerns this clonotype: Its antigen is as yet unknown.

The trim removed 4 bases at V and 7 bases at J, leaving 13 bases unmatched. Germline CDR1 LNHDA, CDR2 SQIVND (reference sequence). The CDR3 is 17 residues long. This TCR derives from a woman aged 50 to 65 with Graves' hyperthyroidism. The rearrangement uses TRBV19 and TRBJ2-2; TRBD1 matches at 9 bases. The sequenced sample was blood. The CDR3 DNA follows: TGTGCCAGTAGTAAGCCGGGACAGGGAGGGAGAAACGGGGAGCTGTTTTTT. This encodes CASSKPGQGGRNGELFF.